The rows below give T cell receptor beta chains drawn from one sample of a study of blood T cells in healthy people across ages. TCRdb processed the 5' RACE reads anew with MiXCR; each CDR3 protein has one entry. The sample lists 650,000 to 950,000 distinct CDR3 sequences, roughly 44% occurring once. Sequencing was performed on blood. These receptors were obtained from a man in his sixties in good health. Each CDR3 is given with its conserved first and last residue. The order of the fields is clone size, J gene, V gene, D gene, CDR3 protein, CDR3 DNA. D genes are given only for firm matches. The size of a clone is reported for some rows only, either as once, few or many, or as a class for expanded clones.

-,TRBJ2-7,TRBV7-2,-,CASSLDGCSYEQYF,TGTGCCAGCAGCTTAGACGGGTGCTCCTACGAGCAGTACTTC
-,TRBJ2-7,TRBV20-1,TRBD1,CSAREGQYNEQYF,TGCAGTGCTAGAGAGGGACAGTACAATGAGCAGTACTTC
few,TRBJ1-1,TRBV20-1,-,CSASKDSTTEAFF,TGCAGTGCTTCCAAGGACAGTACCACTGAAGCTTTCTTT
few,TRBJ2-2,TRBV25-1,-,CASRDTANTGELFF,TGTGCCAGCAGGGACACAGCGAACACCGGGGAGCTGTTTTTT
-,TRBJ1-2,TRBV18,-,CASSLNQGDSDGYTF,TGTGCCAGCTCACTTAACCAAGGAGACAGCGATGGCTACACCTTC
-,TRBJ2-5,TRBV28,TRBD2,CASSLRLAGGPRETQYF,TGTGCCAGCAGTTTACGACTAGCGGGGGGGCCGAGAGAGACCCAGTACTTC
-,TRBJ2-1,TRBV5-6,TRBD2,CASSFPRGGYNEQFF,TGTGCCAGCAGCTTTCCGCGGGGGGGATACAATGAGCAGTTCTTC
-,TRBJ2-3,TRBV28,TRBD2,CASSLLGLAGGSDTQYF,TGTGCCAGCAGTCTCCTGGGACTAGCGGGGGGTTCAGATACGCAGTATTTT
-,TRBJ1-5,TRBV6-2/TRBV6-3,-,CASSERLGNQPQHF,TGTGCCAGCAGTGAGCGGCTTGGGAATCAGCCCCAGCATTTT
many,TRBJ1-2,TRBV7-9,-,CASSLGSSGSRDGYTF,TGTGCCAGCAGCTTAGGGTCGAGCGGGTCGAGGGATGGCTACACCTTC
few,TRBJ1-2,TRBV4-3,-,CASSQDFVQRGGYTF,TGCGCCAGCAGCCAAGATTTCGTCCAACGTGGTGGCTACACCTTC
few,TRBJ2-1,TRBV5-1,-,CASSLVDRDNEQFF,TGCGCCAGCAGCTTGGTGGATCGGGACAATGAGCAGTTCTTC
-,TRBJ2-5,TRBV21-1,-,CASIDGTYQETQYF,TGTGCCAGCATTGACGGGACGTACCAAGAGACCCAGTACTTC
-,TRBJ1-1,TRBV7-9,-,CASKIGGGTTEAFF,TGTGCCAGCAAAATAGGAGGGGGGACCACTGAAGCTTTCTTT
-,TRBJ1-2,TRBV7-9,TRBD1,CASSQDWDRANYGYTF,TGTGCCAGCAGCCAAGATTGGGACAGGGCTAACTATGGCTACACCTTC
-,TRBJ2-5,TRBV20-1,TRBD1,CSGDRGQETQYF,TGCAGTGGAGACAGGGGGCAAGAGACCCAGTACTTC
-,TRBJ2-1,TRBV6-2/TRBV6-3,-,CASNDRGARNEQFF,TGTGCCAGCAACGACCGGGGGGCAAGGAATGAGCAGTTCTTC
-,TRBJ2-5,TRBV6-5,-,CADNGLQETQYF,TGTGCCGATAACGGGCTTCAAGAGACCCAGTACTTC
-,TRBJ2-1,TRBV15,-,CATNQGGNEQFF,TGTGCCACCAACCAAGGGGGGAATGAGCAGTTCTTC
-,TRBJ2-4,TRBV10-3,-,CAISEGARAKNIQYF,TGTGCCATCAGTGAGGGGGCTCGAGCCAAAAACATTCAGTACTTC
few,TRBJ2-7,TRBV10-3,-,CAIKGGPPYEQYF,TGTGCCATCAAGGGCGGACCGCCCTACGAGCAGTACTTC
-,TRBJ1-2,TRBV5-1,TRBD1,CASRGGTGGMWDGYTF,TGCGCCAGCAGAGGAGGGACAGGGGGCATGTGGGATGGCTACACCTTC
many,TRBJ2-1,TRBV5-1,-,CASSLSDRTYNEQFF,TGCGCCAGCAGCTTATCTGACAGGACCTACAATGAGCAGTTCTTC
many,TRBJ2-1,TRBV6-5,-,CASSLNSRNEQFF,TGTGCCAGCAGTCTTAATAGCCGCAACGAGCAGTTCTTC
-,TRBJ2-4,TRBV3-1,TRBD2,CASSQEPGGRTKNIQYF,TGTGCCAGCAGCCAAGAGCCGGGGGGGAGAACCAAAAACATTCAGTACTTC
-,TRBJ2-1,TRBV20-1,TRBD2,CSASLSGGPYNEQFF,TGCAGTGCCAGCCTCAGCGGGGGCCCCTACAATGAGCAGTTCTTC
-,TRBJ1-1,TRBV20-1,-,CSARSGPESEAFF,TGCAGTGCTAGAAGTGGGCCAGAAAGTGAAGCTTTCTTT
few,TRBJ2-3,TRBV4-3,-,CASSQGAYGGSADTQYF,TGCGCCAGCAGCCAAGGGGCCTACGGGGGATCCGCGGATACGCAGTATTTT
-,TRBJ2-3,TRBV12-3/TRBV12-4,-,CASSLQRLRADTQYF,TGTGCCAGCAGTTTACAAAGACTAAGAGCAGATACGCAGTATTTT
few,TRBJ2-5,TRBV5-6,-,CASSLLPRTEETQYF,TGTGCCAGCAGCTTGCTTCCCAGGACAGAAGAGACCCAGTACTTC
few,TRBJ2-1,TRBV4-3,TRBD1,CASSRPGTGVNEQFF,TGCGCCAGCAGCCGCCCCGGGACAGGGGTCAATGAGCAGTTCTTC